The 7 T cell receptor beta chains below were found in one sample sequenced in a study of T cell responses to AZD1222 COVID-19 vaccine (dated by TCRdb to the early 2020s). The time point label, as the study defines it: baseline before first vaccination. The library was built by means of the immunoSEQ multiplex PCR assay. In its TCRdb copy, this immuneACCESS table keeps in-frame sequences only and misses some clones. Where compared with another copy, unresolved V genes explain less than half of these, and the others have no known cause. The sample contains 120,000 or so clones, 88% of them found a single time. 1.5% to 2% of the sample belongs to the ten largest clones. The sample here was peripheral blood, taken on day 0 of AZD1222 vaccination. Receptor source: an adult in good health.

This clone was counted a single time. The chain uses TRBV9 and TRBJ2-7; a weak D match, TRBD1 (6 bases). The V end lost 4 bases, the J end lost 4 bases, and 15 bases lay between the germline ends. This CDR3 has 14 amino acids. Germline V gene lookup returns CDR1 SGDLS and CDR2 YYNGEE. CDR3 in DNA: TGTGCCAGCAGCCCCGGTGGACAGCAATACGAGCAGTACTTC. Its protein product is CASSPGGQQYEQYF.

The sample holds one count of this clone. This chain links TRBV19 with TRBJ1-5; D not resolved. V lost 5 bases to trimming and J lost 0 bases, with 14 bases between them. The CDR3 is made up of 16 amino acids. Germline CDR1 LNHDA, CDR2 SQIVND (reference sequence). The CDR3 sequence is CASSDVASRSNQPQHF. In nucleotides, the CDR3 is TGTGCCAGTAGTGATGTGGCTTCTCGTAGCAATCAGCCCCAGCATTTT.

This clone was recorded once. The rearrangement links TRBV4-2 to TRBJ1-2; 7 bases agree with TRBD1. CDR3 size: 14 residues. CDR1 LGHNA and CDR2 YNFKEQ come from the germline V gene. V shed 8 bases, J shed 5 bases, and the junction held 11 bases outside the gene matches. The DNA of the CDR3 is TGTGCCAGCGGGCGGAGGGACAGATCTTATGGCTACACCTTC. This codes for CASGRRDRSYGYTF.

This chain's CDR3 is CASSYRGGSPLHF. Here the CDR3 DNA reads TGTGCCAGCAGTTACAGGGGGGGTTCACCCCTCCACTTT. V and J are TRBV6-6 and TRBJ1-6; D is perhaps TRBD1 (6 bases). V was cut by 2 bases and J by 9 bases, with 8 bases left in between. CDR3 size: 13 residues. Germline loops: CDR1 MNHNY, CDR2 SVGAGI (reference sequence).

Only one count was recorded for this clone. This sequence joins TRBV6-6 and TRBJ1-2, with no clear D. Trimming cost V 5 bases and J 8 bases, with 9 bases left between them. Germline CDR1 reads MNHNY; CDR2 reads SVGAGI (reference sequence). This CDR3 region has 11 residues. The CDR3 spells CASSPSRGYTF. As DNA, the CDR3 is TGTGCCAGCAGTCCGTCACGCGGCTACACCTTC.

The chain joins TRBV9 to TRBJ2-1, with 7 bases matching TRBD2. Germline CDR1 SGDLS, CDR2 YYNGEE. V lost 1 base and J lost 6; bases outside the gene matches: 7. The CDR3 is 15 amino acids. The CDR3 region is CASSVRRGTSNEQFF. The CDR3 nucleotides read TGTGCCAGCAGCGTACGGCGGGGGACGAGCAATGAGCAGTTCTTC.

Only one count was recorded for this clone. The chain carries TRBV19 and TRBJ1-2; TRBD1 might be the D (6 bases). CDR1 is LNHDA and CDR2 is SQIVND in the germline V gene (reference sequence). This CDR3 is built from 16 residues. Trimming shortened V by 3 bases and J by 1 base, and 15 bases separated the two germline ends. The CDR3 sequence is CASSMASGTNNYGYTF. The CDR3 DNA reads TGTGCCAGTAGTATGGCTTCGGGGACAAATAACTATGGCTACACCTTC.